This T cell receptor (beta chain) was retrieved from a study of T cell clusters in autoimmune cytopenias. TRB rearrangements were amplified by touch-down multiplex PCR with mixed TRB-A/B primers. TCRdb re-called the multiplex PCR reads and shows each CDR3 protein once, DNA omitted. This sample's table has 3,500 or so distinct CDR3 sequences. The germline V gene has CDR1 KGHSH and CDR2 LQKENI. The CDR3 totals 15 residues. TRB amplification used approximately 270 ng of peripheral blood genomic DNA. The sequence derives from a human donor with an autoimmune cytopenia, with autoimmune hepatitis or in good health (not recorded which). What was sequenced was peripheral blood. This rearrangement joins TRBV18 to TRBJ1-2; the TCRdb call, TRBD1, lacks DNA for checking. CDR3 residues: CASSQSRGFNYGYTF.